This is a list of T cell receptor beta chains from one sample in a study of T cell responses to AZD1222 COVID-19 vaccine. Measured with immunoSEQ multiplex PCR; TCRdb has only the in-frame clones, and not every one. The data show roughly 150,000 clones, 90% to 95% seen once. The material was peripheral blood, obtained on day 0 of AZD1222 vaccination. These receptors all come from an adult in good health. Both conserved end residues are part of each CDR3. The D gene is left open where the match is weak. The size of a clone is reported for some rows only, either as once, few or many, or as a class for expanded clones.

v_gene: TRBV19
d_gene: -
j_gene: TRBJ1-1
abundance: -
CDR3nt: TGTGCCAGTAGTACCACAGTCAGGGGCCGGGAAGCTTTCTTT
CDR3aa: CASSTTVRGREAFF

v_gene: TRBV7-9
d_gene: TRBD2
j_gene: TRBJ2-4
abundance: -
CDR3nt: TGTGCCAGCAGCCGGGGGGGCCTGGACATTCAGTACTTC
CDR3aa: CASSRGGLDIQYF

v_gene: TRBV28
d_gene: TRBD1
j_gene: TRBJ1-2
abundance: once
CDR3nt: TGTGCCAGCAGTTTATCAGGGGGAGACAACTATGGCTACACCTTC
CDR3aa: CASSLSGGDNYGYTF

v_gene: TRBV29-1
d_gene: -
j_gene: TRBJ1-2
abundance: -
CDR3nt: TGCAGCGTTGAAGATCTTTGGCGGGGCTATGGCTACACCTTC
CDR3aa: CSVEDLWRGYGYTF

v_gene: TRBV30
d_gene: -
j_gene: TRBJ1-1
abundance: -
CDR3nt: TGTGCCTGGACCATAAGGGGGGGCTCGAACACTGAAGCTTTCTTT
CDR3aa: CAWTIRGGSNTEAFF

v_gene: TRBV9
d_gene: -
j_gene: TRBJ1-4
abundance: -
CDR3nt: TGTGCCAGCAGCAACCGCGCTGAGTGGACCGAAAAACTGTTTTTT
CDR3aa: CASSNRAEWTEKLFF

v_gene: TRBV3-1/TRBV3-2
d_gene: -
j_gene: TRBJ1-3
abundance: -
CDR3nt: TGTGCCAGCAGAGAAGCGCGGAAAACGGGAGGAAACACCATATATTTT
CDR3aa: CASREARKTGGNTIYF

v_gene: TRBV6-1
d_gene: -
j_gene: TRBJ1-6
abundance: -
CDR3nt: TGTGCCAGCAGTGAAGATTGGAAGACGTCCCCCCTCCACTTT
CDR3aa: CASSEDWKTSPLHF

v_gene: TRBV5-1
d_gene: -
j_gene: TRBJ1-1
abundance: -
CDR3nt: TGCGCCAGCAGCAACGGGGGAAGGGACACTGAAGCTTTCTTT
CDR3aa: CASSNGGRDTEAFF

v_gene: TRBV10-3
d_gene: -
j_gene: TRBJ1-2
abundance: -
CDR3nt: TGTGCCATCAGTGAGTCGGGACACACAAACTATGGCTACACCTTC
CDR3aa: CAISESGHTNYGYTF

v_gene: TRBV10-2
d_gene: TRBD2
j_gene: TRBJ2-3
abundance: -
CDR3nt: TGCGCCAGCAGTGAGGTGACTAGCGGGAACCGAGATACGCAGTATTTT
CDR3aa: CASSEVTSGNRDTQYF

v_gene: TRBV4-1
d_gene: TRBD1
j_gene: TRBJ1-3
abundance: -
CDR3nt: TGCGCCAGCAGCCCCGACAGGGATCGGTCTGGAAACACCATATATTTT
CDR3aa: CASSPDRDRSGNTIYF

v_gene: TRBV2
d_gene: TRBD2
j_gene: TRBJ2-7
abundance: -
CDR3nt: TGTGCCAGCAGTGAAGAGGGGGGACTAGCTCCGTTCGAGCAGTACTTC
CDR3aa: CASSEEGGLAPFEQYF

v_gene: TRBV6-5
d_gene: -
j_gene: TRBJ1-1
abundance: -
CDR3nt: TGTGCCAGCGCGAAGAACACTGAAGCTTTCTTT
CDR3aa: CASAKNTEAFF

v_gene: TRBV6-5
d_gene: -
j_gene: TRBJ2-7
abundance: -
CDR3nt: TGTGCCAGCGGCGTTTCTCGGCTCTACGAGCAGTACTTC
CDR3aa: CASGVSRLYEQYF

v_gene: TRBV28
d_gene: -
j_gene: TRBJ2-5
abundance: once
CDR3nt: TGTGCCAGCCTGAATGGGGGCGGTCTCGGGGAGACCCAGTACTTC
CDR3aa: CASLNGGGLGETQYF

v_gene: TRBV2
d_gene: -
j_gene: TRBJ2-3
abundance: -
CDR3nt: TGTGCCAGCAGTGAAAACAGGTTTGGCACAGATACGCAGTATTTT
CDR3aa: CASSENRFGTDTQYF

v_gene: TRBV28
d_gene: -
j_gene: TRBJ2-2
abundance: -
CDR3nt: TGTGCCAGCAGTTTGAACAGAAACACCGGGGAGCTGTTTTTT
CDR3aa: CASSLNRNTGELFF

v_gene: TRBV2
d_gene: -
j_gene: TRBJ2-3
abundance: -
CDR3nt: TGTGCCAGCAGTGTGAAGGATACGCAGTATTTT
CDR3aa: CASSVKDTQYF

v_gene: TRBV6-2/TRBV6-3
d_gene: -
j_gene: TRBJ1-4
abundance: -
CDR3nt: TGTGCCAGCAGTTACGGCGAAAAACTGTTTTTT
CDR3aa: CASSYGEKLFF

v_gene: TRBV3-1/TRBV3-2
d_gene: TRBD1
j_gene: TRBJ2-1
abundance: -
CDR3nt: TGTGCCAGCAGACATGAAACAGGGGGCGCGTTGAATGAGCAGTTCTTC
CDR3aa: CASRHETGGALNEQFF

v_gene: TRBV19
d_gene: -
j_gene: TRBJ2-5
abundance: -
CDR3nt: TGTGCCAGTAGTATAGCGGGGGAGACCCAGTACTTC
CDR3aa: CASSIAGETQYF

v_gene: TRBV6-5
d_gene: -
j_gene: TRBJ1-2
abundance: -
CDR3nt: TGTGCCAGCAGCTACTCAGGGGACTATGGCTACACCTTC
CDR3aa: CASSYSGDYGYTF

v_gene: TRBV29-1
d_gene: -
j_gene: TRBJ2-2
abundance: -
CDR3nt: TGCAGCGGACAGATGTCAGCCGGGGAGCTGTTTTTT
CDR3aa: CSGQMSAGELFF

v_gene: TRBV20-1
d_gene: -
j_gene: TRBJ1-1
abundance: -
CDR3nt: TGCAGTGCGGGGGGGCGGACTGAAGCTTTCTTT
CDR3aa: CSAGGRTEAFF

v_gene: TRBV5-1
d_gene: -
j_gene: TRBJ2-7
abundance: -
CDR3nt: TGCGCCAGCAGCTTGCTTTCCACGTCCAACGAGCAGTACTTC
CDR3aa: CASSLLSTSNEQYF

v_gene: TRBV24-1
d_gene: TRBD2
j_gene: TRBJ2-7
abundance: -
CDR3nt: TGTGCCACCCAAAAGCGGGGCCACTACGAGCAGTACTTC
CDR3aa: CATQKRGHYEQYF

v_gene: TRBV4-3
d_gene: TRBD2
j_gene: TRBJ2-2
abundance: -
CDR3nt: TGCGCCAGCAGCCAAGGGGGACTAATCAACACCGGGGAGCTGTTTTTT
CDR3aa: CASSQGGLINTGELFF

v_gene: TRBV19
d_gene: TRBD2
j_gene: TRBJ2-1
abundance: -
CDR3nt: TGTGCCAGTAGTATTTCCACTAGCGGGGGACCGTCGTCGCAGTTCTTC
CDR3aa: CASSISTSGGPSSQFF

v_gene: TRBV13
d_gene: -
j_gene: TRBJ1-1
abundance: -
CDR3nt: TGTGCCAGCAGCGCATCCCCCTCCATGAACACTGAAGCTTTCTTT
CDR3aa: CASSASPSMNTEAFF

v_gene: TRBV5-1
d_gene: -
j_gene: TRBJ1-5
abundance: -
CDR3nt: TGCGCCAGCAGCTTGGAGGGTGATAGTCAGCCCCAGCATTTT
CDR3aa: CASSLEGDSQPQHF

v_gene: TRBV27
d_gene: TRBD1
j_gene: TRBJ1-4
abundance: -
CDR3nt: TGTGCCAGCAGTTTTCGGACAGGTGAAGAAAAACTGTTTTTT
CDR3aa: CASSFRTGEEKLFF

v_gene: TRBV9
d_gene: -
j_gene: TRBJ1-3
abundance: -
CDR3nt: TGTGCCAGCAGCGTAGATGCTGGGACAAGAAACACCATATATTTT
CDR3aa: CASSVDAGTRNTIYF

v_gene: TRBV27
d_gene: TRBD1
j_gene: TRBJ1-6
abundance: -
CDR3nt: TGTGCCAGCAGTCAGGGACAGGGGCCACTCTCACCCCTCCACTTT
CDR3aa: CASSQGQGPLSPLHF

v_gene: TRBV19
d_gene: -
j_gene: TRBJ2-7
abundance: -
CDR3nt: TGTGCCAGTAGTTCGATTCCAGGGGACGAGCAGTACTTC
CDR3aa: CASSSIPGDEQYF

v_gene: TRBV13
d_gene: -
j_gene: TRBJ2-7
abundance: -
CDR3nt: TGTGCCAGCAGCTTCCCTATACATTACGAGCAGTACTTC
CDR3aa: CASSFPIHYEQYF

v_gene: TRBV6-5
d_gene: -
j_gene: TRBJ2-5
abundance: -
CDR3nt: TGTGCCAGCAGCCGGCCATCCCTGGAGACCCAGTACTTC
CDR3aa: CASSRPSLETQYF

v_gene: TRBV18
d_gene: -
j_gene: TRBJ2-7
abundance: -
CDR3nt: TGTGCCAGCTCCCCACTCGGTTCTGAGGGGGAGCAGTACTTC
CDR3aa: CASSPLGSEGEQYF

v_gene: TRBV6-2/TRBV6-3
d_gene: TRBD1
j_gene: TRBJ1-4
abundance: -
CDR3nt: TGTGCCAGCAGTTGGGAAGGGGGCGCGACGGAAAAACTGTTTTTT
CDR3aa: CASSWEGGATEKLFF

v_gene: TRBV5-4
d_gene: TRBD1
j_gene: TRBJ2-2
abundance: -
CDR3nt: TGTGCCAGCAGCCAATCGACAGGGTACACCGGGGAGCTGTTTTTT
CDR3aa: CASSQSTGYTGELFF

v_gene: TRBV6-5
d_gene: TRBD1
j_gene: TRBJ1-5
abundance: -
CDR3nt: TGTGCCAGCAGTCCGGACAGGGGTTGGGAGCCCCAGCATTTT
CDR3aa: CASSPDRGWEPQHF

v_gene: TRBV4-1
d_gene: TRBD2
j_gene: TRBJ2-7
abundance: -
CDR3nt: TGCGCCAGCAGCCCTTTCCGGGGACTAGCGGGACGATATGAGCAGTACTTC
CDR3aa: CASSPFRGLAGRYEQYF

v_gene: TRBV19
d_gene: -
j_gene: TRBJ1-5
abundance: -
CDR3nt: TGTGCCAGTAGTATAGATTTATCGCGAAATCAGCCCCAGCATTTT
CDR3aa: CASSIDLSRNQPQHF

v_gene: TRBV28
d_gene: -
j_gene: TRBJ1-1
abundance: -
CDR3nt: TGTGCCAGCAGTTTATTAGGGGGGAACACTGAAGCTTTCTTT
CDR3aa: CASSLLGGNTEAFF

v_gene: TRBV5-6
d_gene: -
j_gene: TRBJ1-3
abundance: -
CDR3nt: TGTGCCAGCAGCCCTGGAGGAGACTCTGGAAACACCATATATTTT
CDR3aa: CASSPGGDSGNTIYF

v_gene: TRBV18
d_gene: -
j_gene: TRBJ2-2
abundance: -
CDR3nt: TGTGCCAGCTCACCGGCCCTGTGGGAGCTGTTTTTT
CDR3aa: CASSPALWELFF

v_gene: TRBV7-2
d_gene: TRBD1
j_gene: TRBJ1-2
abundance: -
CDR3nt: TGTGCCAGCAGCTCACATAGCCGGGACAGGAACTATGGCTACACCTTC
CDR3aa: CASSSHSRDRNYGYTF

v_gene: TRBV7-8
d_gene: -
j_gene: TRBJ2-6
abundance: -
CDR3nt: TGTGCCAGCAGCGACATTGCCTCTGGGGCCAACGTCCTGACTTTC
CDR3aa: CASSDIASGANVLTF

v_gene: TRBV30
d_gene: -
j_gene: TRBJ2-7
abundance: -
CDR3nt: TGTGCCTGGAGTGTGAGGGTCGAGCAGTACTTC
CDR3aa: CAWSVRVEQYF

v_gene: TRBV4-3
d_gene: -
j_gene: TRBJ2-1
abundance: -
CDR3nt: TGCGCCAGCAGCCAAGATTCTCCGGGGTCCTACAATGAGCAGTTCTTC
CDR3aa: CASSQDSPGSYNEQFF

v_gene: TRBV7-7
d_gene: -
j_gene: TRBJ2-3
abundance: -
CDR3nt: TGTGCTAGCAGCTTAGACGGGAGTGTGGGAGATACGCAGTATTTT
CDR3aa: CASSLDGSVGDTQYF